The 16 T cell receptor beta chains presented below share a single source sample, sequenced in a study of spatial heterogeneity in lung cancer. Findings of the study overall: Expanded alpha and beta TCR counts within tumors tracked tumor mutation counts.

Time point meaning: sample taken at primary tumor resection. TCRdb called the 5' RACE reads again in MiXCR, with one record for every CDR3 protein. The data show about 10,000 distinct CDR3 sequences, around 6% seen once. The antigens of these receptors remain unknown. The sample in question was lung tumor tissue, obtained at surgery. The source of these receptors is a male donor with early-stage non-small cell lung cancer.

This clonotype was recorded many times. The chain couples TRBV30 to TRBJ1-3, with 8 bases identical to TRBD1. CDR3 length: 15 amino acids. Per the germline V gene, CDR1 is GTSNPN and CDR2 is SVGIG (reference sequence). V lost 4 bases, J lost 3 bases, and 8 bases stayed unmatched. The CDR3 loop is CAWTFDRGGGNTIYF. The CDR3 DNA reads TGTGCCTGGACTTTTGACAGGGGCGGTGGAAACACCATATATTTT.

In its sample, this clonotype was seen many times. J is TRBJ1-2 and V is TRBV12-3 or TRBV12-4; no clear D. CDR3 length equals 12 residues. V was cut by 3 bases and J by 8 bases, with 10 bases left in between. CDR3 bases: TGTGCCAGCAGTTTCTCCGTTGAGGGCTACACCTTC. It specifies CASSFSVEGYTF.

This clonotype occurred many times. CDR3 amino acids: CASQAGNAPVEELFF. The CDR3 DNA is TGTGCCAGCCAGGCGGGTAACGCGCCGGTAGAGGAGCTGTTTTTT. The chain carries TRBV6-2 or TRBV6-3 and TRBJ2-2, with D perhaps matching TRBD2 (5 bases). In germline, CDR1 is MNHEY, CDR2 SVGEGT. This CDR3 has 15 residues. Trimming cost V 8 bases and J 10 bases, with 23 bases left between them.

By share, this clonotype ranks as medium-sized. This chain joins TRBV2 and TRBJ1-5; 7 bases are a match to TRBD1. Germline V gene lookup returns CDR1 SNHLY and CDR2 FYNNEI. Trimming at V came to 2 bases and at J to 2 bases, leaving 3 bases not matched to a gene. The CDR3 runs 15 residues. The CDR3 protein is CASSEWGTGNQPQHF. DNA for the CDR3: TGTGCCAGCAGTGAATGGGGGACAGGCAATCAGCCCCAGCATTTT.

This clonotype was found many times. This chain joins TRBV2 and TRBJ1-2; D uncertain. The V end lost 6 bases, the J end lost 9 bases, and 14 bases lay between the germline ends. The V gene's germline CDR1 is SNHLY and CDR2 FYNNEI. The CDR3 consists of 12 residues. CDR3 region: CASRDSLASYTF. The CDR3 region has the DNA TGTGCCAGCAGGGACTCACTCGCAAGCTACACCTTC.

In its sample, this clonotype ranks as medium-sized. CDR3: CASTTLDSYNEQFF. The DNA for the CDR3 is TGTGCCAGCACAACCCTGGACAGCTACAATGAGCAGTTCTTC. V is TRBV6-1 and J is TRBJ2-1, with a possible D match to TRBD1 (6 bases). The CDR3 totals 14 residues. Germline V gives CDR1 MNHNS, CDR2 SASEGT. With 7 bases removed from V and 3 bases from J, the gap between germline ends came to 13 bases.

This clonotype was counted many times. The chain carries TRBV19 and TRBJ2-5; tentatively, D is TRBD2 (6 bases). CDR1 and CDR2 from the germline V gene are LNHDA and SQIVND (reference sequence). CDR3 length: 13 residues. Trimming pared 7 bases from V and 2 bases from J, leaving 11 bases between. In DNA form, the CDR3 reads TGTGCCAGTAAGATTAGCGGACAAGAGACCCAGTACTTC. Translation gives CASKISGQETQYF.

This clonotype was counted many times. V and J are TRBV15 and TRBJ1-5; D possibly corresponds to TRBD1 (5 bases). Trimming removed 0 bases from V and 6 bases from J, with 9 bases in between. In germline, CDR1 is LNHNV, CDR2 YYDKDF (reference sequence). The CDR3 covers 14 residues. CDR3 amino acids: CATSRERGPQPQHF. The CDR3 DNA sequence: TGTGCCACCAGCAGAGAACGGGGACCTCAGCCCCAGCATTTT.

This clonotype has ten or more counts. The V call is TRBV12-3 or TRBV12-4, the J call TRBJ2-7; D not resolved. The length of the CDR3 is 14 residues. Trimming removed 4 bases from V and 7 bases from J, with 17 bases in between. The CDR3, as DNA: TGTGCCAGCAGTTCCCGTTGGGGAAGGTGGGAGCAGTACTTC. This gives the protein CASSSRWGRWEQYF.

In its sample, this clonotype is medium-sized (0.01 to 0.1%). The rearrangement links TRBV6-1 to TRBJ2-7, with D possibly TRBD1 on 7 matching bases. The V end was cut by 2 bases, the J end by 5 bases, with 10 bases between. Germline V gene data show CDR1 as MNHNS and CDR2 as SASEGT. This CDR3 has 13 amino acids. This CDR3 is CASSESRGDEQYV. Written as DNA, the CDR3 is TGTGCCAGCAGTGAATCCAGGGGGGACGAGCAGTACGTC.

This clonotype is medium-sized in the sample. The V and J genes are TRBV20-1 and TRBJ2-1; TRBD2 agrees at 11 bases. This CDR3 spans 16 amino acids. Germline assignment: CDR1 DFQATT and CDR2 SNEGSKA (reference sequence). The J segment lost 6 bases and the V segment lost 2 bases, leaving 9 bases of the junction unmatched. The DNA for the CDR3 is TGCAGTGCTAGATCTAGTCGGGGACTAGCGGCCAATGAGCAGTTCTTC. This sequence encodes CSARSSRGLAANEQFF.

This clonotype was found many times. The genes are TRBV19 and TRBJ1-6; TRBD1 is a possible D gene (6 bases). Trimming removed 3 bases at V and 7 bases at J, with 19 bases between. From germline, CDR1 is LNHDA and CDR2 SQIVND (reference sequence). The CDR3 sequence is 17 residues long. CDR3 DNA: TGTGCCAGTAGTATTCTGCAGGGGATGAAGCGAAATTCACCCCTCCACTTT. Amino acid sequence: CASSILQGMKRNSPLHF.

This clonotype rates as medium-sized (0.01 to 0.1%). The V gene is TRBV5-1, the J gene TRBJ1-6; D unclear. Germline CDR1 and CDR2: SGHRS and YFSETQ. V lost 0 bases, J lost 10 bases, and 17 bases lay in between. The CDR3 has 16 residues. CDR3 protein: CASSLEASDMGSPLHF. The CDR3 coding sequence is TGCGCCAGCAGCTTGGAGGCGTCAGATATGGGGTCACCCCTCCACTTT.

This clonotype showed up just a few times. This chain joins TRBV25-1 and TRBJ2-2; D gene ambiguous. V lost 1 base to trimming and J lost 3 bases, with 6 bases between them. This CDR3 has 14 amino acids. Looked up from germline, CDR1 is MGHDK and CDR2 is SYGVNS. The DNA of the CDR3 is TGTGCCAGCAGTGAATGGGTGGACACCGGGGAGCTGTTTTTT. It specifies CASSEWVDTGELFF.

This clonotype was seen ten or more times. The J gene is TRBJ1-2, the V gene TRBV6-6, with unresolved D. CDR3 length: 12 amino acids. V dropped 5 bases and J dropped 3 bases, with 7 bases sitting between them. CDR1 is MNHNY and CDR2 is SVGAGI in the germline V gene (reference sequence). DNA for the CDR3: TGTGCCAGCAGTCGAGAAGACTATGGCTACACCTTC. Protein: CASSREDYGYTF.

This clonotype came up many times. The chain couples TRBV27 to TRBJ1-1; TRBD1 might be the D (6 bases). The CDR3 is 13 amino acids. Trimming took off 7 bases at V and 2 bases at J, with 11 bases between the two ends. Germline V gives CDR1 MNHEY, CDR2 SMNVEV (reference sequence). CDR3 DNA sequence: TGTGCCAGCAAGCAGGGGCCAAACACTGAAGCTTTCTTT. Translating it yields CASKQGPNTEAFF.